This is a list of T cell receptor beta chains from one sample in a study of blood T cells in healthy people across ages. A single record per CDR3 protein comes from TCRdb applying MiXCR to the 5' RACE reads. The data contain about 600,000 distinct CDR3 sequences, roughly 48% of them singletons. The sequenced sample consisted of blood. The receptors come from an elderly man in good health. Each CDR3 is given with its conserved first and last residue. The D gene is left open where the match is weak. Clone size is not always given. Where it is, it says once, few, many or a class for expanded clones.

clone_size	v_call	j_call	d_call	cdr3_nt	cdr3_aa
-	TRBV21-1	TRBJ2-2	-	TGTGCCAGCAGTCCCGGGACTAGCGGGGGGGCCACGGTCGGGGAGCTGTTTTTT	CASSPGTSGGATVGELFF
-	TRBV25-1	TRBJ2-1	-	TGTGCCAGCAGTGAACCCCTCTACAATGAGCAGTTCTTC	CASSEPLYNEQFF
-	TRBV5-1	TRBJ2-7	TRBD1	TGCGCCAGCAGCGTGGATGGACAGGGCGAGCAGTACTTC	CASSVDGQGEQYF
few	TRBV18	TRBJ2-5	-	TGTGCCAGCTCACCATTCAGTACGGTCAGAAGGGAGACCCAGTACTTC	CASSPFSTVRRETQYF
-	TRBV10-2	TRBJ2-3	TRBD2	TGCGCCAGCAGCTTACTAGCGGGAGCGCAGTATTTT	CASSLLAGAQYF
-	TRBV20-1	TRBJ2-7	TRBD1	TGCAGTGCTAGAGTTCGGGACAGTCCCTACGAGCAGTACTTC	CSARVRDSPYEQYF
-	TRBV4-2	TRBJ1-4	-	TGTGCCAGCAGCCGGATCGGGAGCGCAACTAATGAAAAACTGTTTTTT	CASSRIGSATNEKLFF
-	TRBV2	TRBJ2-1	TRBD1	TGTGCCAGCAGGCGACAGGGTTGGCAGTTCTTC	CASRRQGWQFF
-	TRBV7-6	TRBJ2-3	-	TGTGCCAGCAGCTGGGCCGTGGCTTACACAGATACGCAGTATTTT	CASSWAVAYTDTQYF
-	TRBV7-2	TRBJ2-1	TRBD1	TGTGCCAGCATCTTGACAGGGGGAAGGAATGAGCAGTTCTTC	CASILTGGRNEQFF
-	TRBV9	TRBJ2-7	TRBD2	TGTGCCAGCAGCGTAGGGCGAGCGGGAGCCTACGAGCAGTACTTC	CASSVGRAGAYEQYF
many	TRBV9	TRBJ2-1	-	TGTGCCAGCAGCGTGAGGGGGTTGACGTACAATGAGCAGTTCTTC	CASSVRGLTYNEQFF
-	TRBV10-3	TRBJ2-4	-	TGTGCCATCAGTGTGGACTCTTCGGGGGACATTCAGTACTTC	CAISVDSSGDIQYF
-	TRBV5-6	TRBJ2-7	TRBD2	TGTGCCAGCAGCTTACAACCCCGGCGGGGGGGCACCTACGAGCAGTACTTC	CASSLQPRRGGTYEQYF
few	TRBV12-3/TRBV12-4	TRBJ1-2	-	TGTGCCAGCAGTTTCGGGATTAAAAACTATGGCTACACCTTC	CASSFGIKNYGYTF
few	TRBV27	TRBJ1-1	TRBD1	TGTGCCAGCAGGGAACAGGGGGCGCTCGGGAAGAACACTGAAGCTTTCTTT	CASREQGALGKNTEAFF
-	TRBV20-1	TRBJ1-1	-	TGCAGTGCTTCGACACTAAACACTGAAGCTTTCTTT	CSASTLNTEAFF
-	TRBV29-1	TRBJ1-2	-	TGCAGCGTTGAAGAAAGACAGCAAGGCTATGGCTACACCTTC	CSVEERQQGYGYTF
few	TRBV20-1	TRBJ1-1	-	TGCAGTGCTAGGGCAGGGTTGGTCACTGAAGCTTTCTTT	CSARAGLVTEAFF
-	TRBV2	TRBJ2-6	-	TGTGCCAGCAGTATGAACAGGGCCTCTGGGGCCAACGTCCTGACTTTC	CASSMNRASGANVLTF
-	TRBV29-1	TRBJ2-7	-	TGCAGCATACAAGACTCCGAGCAGTACTTC	CSIQDSEQYF
-	TRBV20-1	TRBJ2-5	-	TGCAGTGCTAGAGGTAGCGGAAGAGAGGCCCAGTACTTC	CSARGSGREAQYF
-	TRBV6-5	TRBJ2-7	-	TGTGCCAGCAAGGGGTTCGACTACGAGCAGTACTTC	CASKGFDYEQYF
-	TRBV7-2	TRBJ2-7	TRBD1	TGTGCCAGCACCAGACAGGGGGGAAGCTACGAGCAGTACTTC	CASTRQGGSYEQYF
few	TRBV7-9	TRBJ1-1	TRBD1	TGTGCCAGCAGAATCGGGGAGGGGGCAACTGAAGCTTTCTTT	CASRIGEGATEAFF
few	TRBV20-1	TRBJ1-1	-	TGCAGTGCGGAAAGGAGGGCAGCCAGGATAGCTTTCTTT	CSAERRAARIAFF
-	TRBV20-1	TRBJ2-6	-	TGCAGTGCTAGTGGGACCCGATTCTCTGGGGCCAACGTCCTGACTTTC	CSASGTRFSGANVLTF
-	TRBV6-6	TRBJ2-1	-	TGTGCCAGCAGTTACTCCCAGTACCAAGAGGCCCAGTTCTTC	CASSYSQYQEAQFF
many	TRBV6-6	TRBJ2-1	-	TGTGCCAGCAGTTACGAGTGGCGGAATGAGCAGTTCTTC	CASSYEWRNEQFF
few	TRBV20-1	TRBJ2-3	-	TGCAGTGCTAGCCGGAGGACTAGCACAGATACGCAGTATTTT	CSASRRTSTDTQYF
-	TRBV6-2/TRBV6-3	TRBJ2-5	-	TGTGCCAGCAGAAGCAGACAAATCCAAGAGACCCAGTACTTC	CASRSRQIQETQYF
few	TRBV20-1	TRBJ2-3	-	TGCAGTGCTATCCGCACAGATACGCAGTATTTT	CSAIRTDTQYF
many	TRBV6-6	TRBJ2-7	TRBD2	TGTGCCAGCAGTTACTCGCGAGCGGGAGGTTCCTACGAGCAGTACTTC	CASSYSRAGGSYEQYF
-	TRBV30	TRBJ2-7	-	TGTGCCTGGACAACCACCTACGAGCAGTACTTC	CAWTTTYEQYF
-	TRBV5-6	TRBJ2-3	TRBD2	TGTACCAGCAGCGTCGGACTAGCGGCTAGCACAGATACGCAGTATTTT	CTSSVGLAASTDTQYF
few	TRBV7-2	TRBJ2-3	-	TGTGCCAGCAGCTTTGATGTGGCAACGCCCGGAGATACGCAGTATTTT	CASSFDVATPGDTQYF
-	TRBV7-8	TRBJ1-5	TRBD1	TGTGCCACCGGACAGGGAAGGAGCAATCAGCCCCAGCATTTT	CATGQGRSNQPQHF